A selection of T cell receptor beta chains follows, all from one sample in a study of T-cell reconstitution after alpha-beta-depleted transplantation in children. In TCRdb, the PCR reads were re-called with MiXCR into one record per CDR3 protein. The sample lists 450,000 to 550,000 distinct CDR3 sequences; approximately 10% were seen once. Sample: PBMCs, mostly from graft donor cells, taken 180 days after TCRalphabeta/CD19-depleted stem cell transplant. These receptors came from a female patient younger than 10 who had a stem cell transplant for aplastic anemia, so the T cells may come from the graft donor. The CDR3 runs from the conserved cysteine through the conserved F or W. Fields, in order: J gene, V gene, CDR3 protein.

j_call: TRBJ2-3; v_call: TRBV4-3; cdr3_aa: CASSPWTSGTPDTQYF
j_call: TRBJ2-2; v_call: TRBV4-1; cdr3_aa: CASSQRLAGGPWTGELFF
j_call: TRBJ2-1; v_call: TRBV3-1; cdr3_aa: CASSQVDVGKMQFF
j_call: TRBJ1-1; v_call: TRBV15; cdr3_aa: CATSRGQGIVNTEAFF
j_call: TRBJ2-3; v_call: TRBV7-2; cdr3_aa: CASSLRDYLTDTQYF
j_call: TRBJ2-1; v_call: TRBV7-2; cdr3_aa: CASSLARGLAGYSYNEQFF
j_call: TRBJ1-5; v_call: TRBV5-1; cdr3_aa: CASSLGPGGNQPQHF
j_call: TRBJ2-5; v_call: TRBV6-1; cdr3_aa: CASRRRDGQETQYF
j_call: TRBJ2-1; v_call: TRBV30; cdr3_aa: CAWSVRGDEQFF
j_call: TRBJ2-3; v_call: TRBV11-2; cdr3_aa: CASSLGGIAVPVPTDTQYF
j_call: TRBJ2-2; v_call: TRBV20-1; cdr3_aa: CSAPDKVRLRNTGELFF
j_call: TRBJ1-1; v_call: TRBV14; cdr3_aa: CASSPVGRTEAFF
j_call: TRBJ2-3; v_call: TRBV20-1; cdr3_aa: CSARDEAGFTDTQYF
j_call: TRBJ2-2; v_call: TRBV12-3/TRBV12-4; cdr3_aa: CASSRRARNTGELFF
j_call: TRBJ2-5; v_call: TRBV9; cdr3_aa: CASSEEWRAETHYF
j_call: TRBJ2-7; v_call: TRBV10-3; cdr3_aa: CAISLQGGSYEQYF
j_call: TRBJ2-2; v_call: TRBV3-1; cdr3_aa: CASSQGGGANTGELFF